What follows are 10 T cell receptor beta chains derived from one specimen sequenced in a study of blood T cell repertoires in COVID-19. Generated by immunoSEQ multiplex PCR, the TCRdb table keeps only in-frame clones and is missing some. The sample shows 150,000 to 200,000 clones, about four fifths of them seen only once. The specimen was peripheral blood. The receptors originated from a man in his 60s with active or convalescent COVID-19.

This rearrangement joins TRBV5-6 to TRBJ2-5; possibly TRBD1 for D (6 bases). In germline, CDR1 is SGHDT, CDR2 YYEEEE. The V end lost 4 bases, the J end lost 5 bases, and 15 bases lay between the germline ends. This CDR3 comprises 14 residues. CDR3 residues: CASSPTGFMETQYF. In DNA form, the CDR3 reads TGTGCCAGCAGCCCCACAGGGTTCATGGAGACCCAGTACTTC. The variable domain in full, completed from reference TRBV5-6 and TRBJ2-5, reads DAGVTQSPTHLIKTRGQQVTLRCSPKSGHDTVSWYQQALGQGPQFIFQYYEEEERQRGNFPDRFSGHQFPNYSSELNVNALLLGDSALYLCASSPTGFMETQYFGPGTRLLVL.

V usage is TRBV12-2 and J usage is TRBJ1-2. TRBV12-2 is recorded as a pseudogene. There are 15 residues in the CDR3. The CDR3 DNA is TGTGCAAGTCGCCCGGGGGGGTGTCCTAACTATGGCTACACCTTC. Translating gives CASRPGGCPNYGYTF.

This chain uses TRBV27 with TRBJ2-7, with 9 bases matching TRBD2. The CDR3 covers 16 residues. Germline CDR1 MNHEY, CDR2 SMNVEV (reference sequence). J lost 2 bases, V lost 0 bases, and 5 bases had no gene match. In DNA form, the CDR3 reads TGTGCCAGCAGTTTATCTCGGCGGGGGGGGGCCTACGAGCAGTACTTC. This translates into CASSLSRRGGAYEQYF.

V and J are TRBV11-1 and TRBJ1-1; 8 positions match TRBD1. This CDR3 is 14 amino acids long. V lost 5 bases, J lost 1 base, and 3 bases stayed unmatched. The V gene's germline CDR1 is SGHAT and CDR2 FQDESV (reference sequence). The CDR3 protein is CASSRGQANTEAFF. The CDR3 DNA reads as TGTGCCAGCAGCCGGGGACAGGCGAACACTGAAGCTTTCTTT.

This chain connects TRBV3-1 (or the pseudogene TRBV3-2) to TRBJ2-1; 7 positions match TRBD2. Germline CDR1 is LGHDT and CDR2 is YNNKEL (reference sequence). CDR3 length equals 17 residues. J was trimmed by 0 bases and V by 4 bases; bases with no gene match: 9. The CDR3 protein is CASSRLPGGSSYNEQFF. The CDR3 DNA is TGTGCCAGCAGCCGGTTACCCGGCGGGAGCTCCTACAATGAGCAGTTCTTC.

This clone occurred a few times. V usage is TRBV11-2 and J usage is TRBJ2-2; D possibly corresponds to TRBD1 (6 bases). Germline V gene lookup returns CDR1 SGHAT and CDR2 FQNNGV. V lost 1 base to trimming and J lost 2 bases, with 14 bases between them. The CDR3 has 17 residues. The CDR3 is CASSLGTGTPNTGELFF. For the CDR3, the DNA is TGTGCCAGCAGCTTAGGAACCGGGACACCTAACACCGGGGAGCTGTTTTTT.

The table lists this clone with a few counts. CDR3 nucleotides: TGTGCCAGCAGTTTTACCCCCGAGGCGCAGTATTTT. Translation: CASSFTPEAQYF. This chain connects TRBV28 to TRBJ2-3; D not certain. The germline V gene has CDR1 MDHEN and CDR2 SYDVKM. V lost 3 bases and J 10 bases, leaving 11 bases between the germline ends. CDR3 length: 12 residues.

CDR3 sequence: CASSLSFGQGVYEQYF. The CDR3 DNA is TGTGCCAGCAGTTTATCTTTCGGACAGGGGGTCTACGAGCAGTACTTC. The chain combines TRBV27 with TRBJ2-7; TRBD1 matches at 10 bases. CDR1 and CDR2 from the germline V gene are MNHEY and SMNVEV (reference sequence). V dropped 0 bases and J dropped 3; count of bases not matched to a gene: 5. The length of the CDR3 is 16 residues.

The chain employs TRBV28 and TRBJ1-3, with D possibly being TRBD1 (6 bases). The V end lost 2 bases, the J end lost 2 bases, and 16 bases lay between the germline ends. Germline CDR1 and CDR2: MDHEN and SYDVKM. CDR3 length: 17 amino acids. CDR3 bases: TGTGCCAGCAGTTTAGGGTTCATTTCAGGGGCTGGAAACACCATATATTTT. This gives the protein CASSLGFISGAGNTIYF.

Regarding this clone: Other DNA sequences in the same sample also yield this CDR3. V and J are TRBV6-2 or TRBV6-3 and TRBJ1-1, with D unclear. This CDR3 comprises 12 residues. V was cut by 4 bases and J by 0 bases, with 3 bases left in between. Germline-derived CDR1 and CDR2 are MNHEY and SVGEGT. The CDR3 DNA is TGTGCCAGCAGTTCCGTGAACACTGAAGCTTTCTTT. This translates into CASSSVNTEAFF.